Listed below are T cell receptor beta chains from one sample, sequenced in a study of monozygotic twins with inflammatory bowel disease. TCRdb reprocessed the 5' RACE reads and reports one entry per CDR3 protein, with no DNA. This sample's table reports 200,000 to 250,000 distinct CDR3 sequences. Sequenced sample: blood. The receptors were gathered from a human donor with ulcerative colitis or Crohn's disease, or a healthy co-twin of an affected twin (not recorded which). CDR3s include the opening cysteine and the closing phenylalanine or tryptophan.

cdr3_length: 15; v_call: TRBV7-2; j_call: TRBJ1-6; cdr3_aa: CASSSGTVGNSPLHF
cdr3_length: 16; v_call: TRBV5-1; j_call: TRBJ2-2; cdr3_aa: CASSLGQGANTGELFF
cdr3_length: 17; v_call: TRBV12-3/TRBV12-4; j_call: TRBJ2-2; cdr3_aa: CASSHTGPTGKVGELFF
cdr3_length: 15; v_call: TRBV12-3/TRBV12-4; j_call: TRBJ2-2; cdr3_aa: CATRPPGQVPGELFF
cdr3_length: 12; v_call: TRBV2; j_call: TRBJ2-5; cdr3_aa: CASTWKAETQYF
cdr3_length: 15; v_call: TRBV2; j_call: TRBJ2-7; cdr3_aa: CASIEGRDSDYEQYF
cdr3_length: 17; v_call: TRBV3-1; j_call: TRBJ2-2; cdr3_aa: CASSQVGTGGNTGELFF
cdr3_length: 17; v_call: TRBV10-3; j_call: TRBJ2-7; cdr3_aa: CAISDPSGGTRSYEQYF
cdr3_length: 14; v_call: TRBV4-3; j_call: TRBJ1-1; cdr3_aa: CASSQALSNTEAFF
cdr3_length: 17; v_call: TRBV7-2; j_call: TRBJ2-1; cdr3_aa: CASSLGTSKYSYNEQFF
cdr3_length: 14; v_call: TRBV6-5; j_call: TRBJ2-2; cdr3_aa: CASSYSDPAEELFF
cdr3_length: 15; v_call: TRBV4-1; j_call: TRBJ2-7; cdr3_aa: CASSQDLAGQYEQYF
cdr3_length: 22; v_call: TRBV20-1; j_call: TRBJ2-5; cdr3_aa: CSARKPTGWRDPPGLLEETQYF
cdr3_length: 14; v_call: TRBV7-2; j_call: TRBJ2-2; cdr3_aa: CASEPRTNTGELFF
cdr3_length: 15; v_call: TRBV7-2; j_call: TRBJ1-1; cdr3_aa: CASSLGQPGYTEAFF
cdr3_length: 16; v_call: TRBV7-9; j_call: TRBJ2-6; cdr3_aa: CASSFSGPSGANVLTF
cdr3_length: 16; v_call: TRBV6-1; j_call: TRBJ2-3; cdr3_aa: CASRPAKSRYTDTQYF
cdr3_length: 15; v_call: TRBV5-5; j_call: TRBJ1-1; cdr3_aa: CASSPGGRANTEAFF
cdr3_length: 14; v_call: TRBV11-2; j_call: TRBJ2-4; cdr3_aa: CASSYGNRETIQYF
cdr3_length: 15; v_call: TRBV28; j_call: TRBJ2-7; cdr3_aa: CASSFTSGYSYEQYF
cdr3_length: 13; v_call: TRBV7-6; j_call: TRBJ2-7; cdr3_aa: CASSLGQLYEQYF
cdr3_length: 14; v_call: TRBV3-1; j_call: TRBJ1-6; cdr3_aa: CASSQGQGDSPLHF
cdr3_length: 16; v_call: TRBV7-2; j_call: TRBJ1-5; cdr3_aa: CASSLALGGRGQPQHF
cdr3_length: 16; v_call: TRBV5-1; j_call: TRBJ2-2; cdr3_aa: CASSYRGLENTGELFF
cdr3_length: 16; v_call: TRBV7-2; j_call: TRBJ1-1; cdr3_aa: CASSLAVGIVGTEAFF
cdr3_length: 15; v_call: TRBV6-2/TRBV6-3; j_call: TRBJ1-2; cdr3_aa: CASSRGDRESSGYTF
cdr3_length: 16; v_call: TRBV19; j_call: TRBJ1-4; cdr3_aa: CASSIRTGTGNEKLFF
cdr3_length: 15; v_call: TRBV12-3/TRBV12-4; j_call: TRBJ2-6; cdr3_aa: CASSLLRTGANVLTF
cdr3_length: 14; v_call: TRBV20-1; j_call: TRBJ1-2; cdr3_aa: CSARGTGENYGYTF
cdr3_length: 16; v_call: TRBV20-1; j_call: TRBJ2-7; cdr3_aa: CSAREGLTSGNHEQYF
cdr3_length: 14; v_call: TRBV12-3/TRBV12-4; j_call: TRBJ1-5; cdr3_aa: CASSPAQGNQPQHF
cdr3_length: 14; v_call: TRBV10-3; j_call: TRBJ1-2; cdr3_aa: CAITEGTSGYGYTF
cdr3_length: 16; v_call: TRBV7-2; j_call: TRBJ2-3; cdr3_aa: CASSLLTSGREVTQYF
cdr3_length: 16; v_call: TRBV4-2; j_call: TRBJ2-1; cdr3_aa: CASSHLRLAVDNEQFF
cdr3_length: 13; v_call: TRBV6-6; j_call: TRBJ1-1; cdr3_aa: CASSTTDEKAAFF